One sample yielded the 10 T cell receptor beta chains listed below, sequenced in a study of molecular identifiers for immune sequencing clone quantification. In TCRdb, the PCR reads were re-called with MiXCR into one record per CDR3 protein. The sample has about 8,300 distinct CDR3 sequences, roughly a third seen once. Source material: naive CD8+ T cells from blood, with Jurkat cell RNA spiked in. Subset meaning: FACS-sorted CD8+CD4-CCR7+CD45RA+ naive T cells. Receptors originate from a human donor in good health. Some libraries in this study had Jurkat cell RNA spiked in.

The chain employs TRBV2 and TRBJ2-1, with 10 bases lining up with TRBD2. There are 17 residues in the CDR3. The V gene end was trimmed by 1 base and the J gene end by 4 bases; junction bases not matched to a gene: 7. CDR1 SNHLY and CDR2 FYNNEI come from the germline V gene. CDR3 coding DNA: TGTGCCAGCAGTGAAGTGCCTAGCGGGAGTTTTTACAATGAGCAGTTCTTC. This encodes CASSEVPSGSFYNEQFF.

This clonotype was detected only once. This may stem from a read error, because a much larger clone lies one nucleotide away. This rearrangement joins TRBV4-3 to TRBJ2-3; TRBD1 matches at 7 bases. The ends lost 4 bases at V and 4 bases at J; junction bases unmatched: 8. The CDR3 is made up of 15 amino acids. Per germline, CDR1 LGHNA and CDR2 YSLEER. This CDR3 reads CASSRDRAVADTQYF. CDR3 nucleotides: TGCGCCAGCAGCCGAGACAGGGCGGTAGCAGATACGCAGTATTTT.

The sample holds a few counts of this clonotype. V and J are TRBV29-1 and TRBJ2-1; the match to TRBD2 covers 7 bases. Germline V CDR1 and CDR2: SQVTM, ANQGSEA. V shed 4 bases and J 9 bases; nucleotides not matched to a gene: 18. This CDR3 is 16 amino acids long. The DNA of the CDR3 is TGCAGCGTTGTAGGCGGGGGAGGGACTCCTCACGCTGAGCAGTTCTTC. It encodes CSVVGGGGTPHAEQFF.

About this clonotype: A read error may be the cause here, since a much bigger clone is one base away. This chain's CDR3 is CASSQVSGGNQPQQF. Here the CDR3 DNA reads TGCGCCAGCAGCCAAGTGTCAGGGGGCAATCAGCCCCAGCAATTT. The rearrangement links TRBV4-1 to TRBJ1-5; 8 bases fit TRBD1. Germline V gene sequence: CDR1 MGHRA, CDR2 YSYEKL. The CDR3 is made up of 15 amino acids.

Regarding this clonotype: A much larger clone sits a single nucleotide away, making a read error possible. The gene calls are TRBV7-8 and TRBJ2-7; 12 bases line up with TRBD2. CDR1 is SGHVS and CDR2 is FQNEAQ in the germline V gene. The CDR3 consists of 16 residues. Trimming at V came to 3 bases and at J to 7 bases, leaving 10 bases not matched to a gene. In DNA, the CDR3 is TGTGCCAGCAGCTTCCTAGCGGGAGGGCCCATCGAGGAGCAGTACTTC. This codes for CASSFLAGGPIEEQYF.

This clonotype ranks as medium-sized. This sequence joins TRBV28 and TRBJ2-7; possibly TRBD2 for D (6 bases). The CDR3 spans 14 residues. Germline V lookup: CDR1 MDHEN, CDR2 SYDVKM. The germline V and J ends were trimmed by 5 bases and 1 base, with 12 bases remaining between them. CDR3 loop: CASSPEEGSYEQYF. The CDR3 nucleotides read TGTGCCAGCAGTCCCGAGGAGGGTTCCTACGAGCAGTACTTC.

In this sample, this clonotype is medium-sized (0.01 to 0.1%). The CDR3 loop is CSGGLGTEAFF. The CDR3 DNA follows: TGCAGCGGGGGCTTGGGCACTGAAGCTTTCTTT. The V gene is TRBV29-1, the J gene TRBJ1-1; D is perhaps TRBD1 (5 bases). V dropped 7 bases and J dropped 4 bases, with 10 bases sitting between them. Germline V gene data show CDR1 as SQVTM and CDR2 as ANQGSEA. CDR3 length equals 11 residues.

The CDR3 region has the DNA TGTGCCAGCAGGTTCCCCCGGACTAGTTACAATGAGCAGTTCTTC. It specifies CASRFPRTSYNEQFF. The rearrangement uses TRBV28 and TRBJ2-1; 7 bases are shared with TRBD2. Germline-derived CDR1 and CDR2 are MDHEN and SYDVKM. This CDR3 has 15 residues. After removal of 6 bases from V and 4 bases from J, the junction contained 9 bases not matched to a gene.

A remark on this clonotype: This may stem from a read error, because a much larger clone lies one nucleotide away. The chain joins TRBV4-3 to TRBJ2-3; D may be TRBD1 or TRBD2 (5 bases each). The CDR3 runs to 15 residues. V shed 0 bases and J shed 4 bases, with 11 bases lying between them. CDR1 and CDR2 (germline): LGHNA, YSLEER. The CDR3: CASSQDQQGPDTQYF. The CDR3 coding sequence is TGCGCCAGCAGCCAAGATCAGCAGGGACCAGATACGCAGTATTTT.

V usage is TRBV27 and J usage is TRBJ2-1; 9 nucleotides match TRBD2. This CDR3 contains 17 residues. CDR1 and CDR2 (germline): MNHEY, SMNVEV (reference sequence). V trimming: 6 bases; J trimming: 3 bases; junction bases outside the gene matches: 12. DNA for the CDR3: TGTGCCAGCAGGGCGGGTAGCGGGGGCAGACTCTACAATGAGCAGTTCTTC. Its translation is CASRAGSGGRLYNEQFF.